These T cell receptor beta chains were read from a single sample in a study of blood T cells in healthy people across ages. TCRdb analysed the 5' RACE reads with MiXCR anew, one entry per CDR3 protein. The sample records 700,000 to 1,000,000 distinct CDR3 sequences, around 43% being singletons. Sample: blood. All receptors come from a man aged 55-75 years in good health. The CDR3 runs from the conserved cysteine through the conserved F or W. Each record gives: D gene, J gene, V gene, clone size, CDR3 DNA, CDR3 protein. D genes are given only for firm matches. The size entry is marked missing in some rows and otherwise reads once, few, many or a size class.

d_call: TRBD2; j_call: TRBJ2-1; v_call: TRBV5-1; clone_size: -; cdr3_nt: TGCGCCAGCAGCTTGGTGGCTAGCGGGGTTGATGAGCAGTTCTTC; cdr3_aa: CASSLVASGVDEQFF
d_call: -; j_call: TRBJ1-2; v_call: TRBV12-3/TRBV12-4; clone_size: -; cdr3_nt: TGTGCCAGCAGATATGGACAGACCTACACCTTC; cdr3_aa: CASRYGQTYTF
d_call: TRBD1; j_call: TRBJ2-1; v_call: TRBV10-3; clone_size: -; cdr3_nt: TGTGCCATCAGCGGGACAGGCGTCTCCTACAATGAGCAGTTCTTC; cdr3_aa: CAISGTGVSYNEQFF
d_call: -; j_call: TRBJ2-7; v_call: TRBV29-1; clone_size: few; cdr3_nt: TGCAGCGCTGGAGGCCCTAAGGGGCGAGGTGCTCAATACGAGCAGTACTTC; cdr3_aa: CSAGGPKGRGAQYEQYF
d_call: TRBD2; j_call: TRBJ2-3; v_call: TRBV20-1; clone_size: -; cdr3_nt: TGCAGTGCTAGAGGAAGCGGGGGGGCCCTCCCAGATACGCAGTATTTT; cdr3_aa: CSARGSGGALPDTQYF
d_call: -; j_call: TRBJ2-7; v_call: TRBV13; clone_size: -; cdr3_nt: TGTGCCAGCAGCTTAGGTTGGGGTAGGAACGAGCAGTACTTC; cdr3_aa: CASSLGWGRNEQYF
d_call: -; j_call: TRBJ2-3; v_call: TRBV20-1; clone_size: -; cdr3_nt: TGCAGTGCTAGAGTTGGCGGACCCACAGATACGCAGTATTTT; cdr3_aa: CSARVGGPTDTQYF
d_call: -; j_call: TRBJ2-3; v_call: TRBV29-1; clone_size: -; cdr3_nt: TGCAGCGTTGATAAAACAAAAGCGCAGTATTTT; cdr3_aa: CSVDKTKAQYF
d_call: -; j_call: TRBJ2-3; v_call: TRBV20-1; clone_size: many; cdr3_nt: TGCAGTGCTGCCCTCAGCGGAGGGGCAAATACGCAGTATTTT; cdr3_aa: CSAALSGGANTQYF
d_call: -; j_call: TRBJ1-1; v_call: TRBV6-5; clone_size: -; cdr3_nt: TGTGCCAGCAGTTATAACTCCCCGAACACTGAAGCTTTCTTT; cdr3_aa: CASSYNSPNTEAFF